A selection of T cell receptor beta chains follows, all from one sample in a study of tumor and adjacent non-tumor tissue in lung cancer. TCRdb re-called the multiplex PCR reads with MiXCR, one entry per CDR3 protein. The table includes under 150,000 distinct CDR3 sequences, around two thirds detected once. Source material: lung tumor tissue. The receptor source for this set is a man aged 60 to 75 with small cell lung cancer. Both conserved end residues are trimmed from each CDR3.

j_gene,v_gene,CDR3aa
TRBJ2-2,TRBV7-9,ASSRGEVGTGELF
TRBJ2-6,TRBV20-1,SALLGGSSGANVLT
TRBJ1-1,TRBV20-1,SAVPGQGTEAF
TRBJ1-6,TRBV5-1,ASSLEGHSPFH
TRBJ2-1,TRBV6-1,ASSSTGDIINEQF
TRBJ2-5,TRBV11-2,ASSPRTSREIQY
TRBJ2-1,TRBV11-2,ASSLILAGIDEQF
TRBJ2-1,TRBV5-4,ASSWRVRMNNDQF
TRBJ1-1,TRBV11-3,TSSLRSEGAEAF
TRBJ2-3,TRBV6-9,ASSYLPPLGTETQY
TRBJ1-1,TRBV11-3,GSSLILLGTEAF
TRBJ2-5,TRBV12-3/TRBV12-4,ASSFGGRETQY
TRBJ2-5,TRBV20-1,SAGGTIQETQY
TRBJ2-7,TRBV20-1,SAPREDAHEQY
TRBJ2-1,TRBV12-3/TRBV12-4,TSSLLGYNEQL
TRBJ2-5,TRBV11-2,ASGFSGRSKTQC
TRBJ1-2,TRBV29-1,SAPRGDRGWAGYT
TRBJ2-3,TRBV20-1,SAPVVGAGDMQY
TRBJ2-1,TRBV6-4,ASNDLQGTGVRF
TRBJ2-1,TRBV5-1,ASRMITGSFEGNNNEQF
TRBJ2-7,TRBV5-4,ASSLSGTSGYEQY
TRBJ2-1,TRBV20-1,SARGRSGSYNKQF
TRBJ1-2,TRBV4-1,ASSQVRGTANTNYGYT
TRBJ2-3,TRBV20-1,SAARRDTQY
TRBJ2-5,TRBV4-2,ASSQVGRVMETQY
TRBJ2-3,TRBV7-6,ASSLRTSGRDTQY
TRBJ2-7,TRBV6-2/TRBV6-3,ASSSLVLAGYEQY
TRBJ1-1,TRBV6-5,ASSRLGLRNTEAF
TRBJ2-3,TRBV28,ASSRTSFSDTQY
TRBJ2-1,TRBV12-3/TRBV12-4,ASSTPPGQGSSYNEQF
TRBJ2-3,TRBV6-5,ASSYVGTQY